Below are 8 T cell receptor beta chains sequenced from a single sample in a study of tumor and adjacent non-tumor tissue in lung cancer. RNA was extracted from bulk tissue without any cell sorting. Distant lung tissue was collected more than 3 cm away from the tumor edge. The library came from three nested PCR rounds adapted from ARM-PCR protocols. A single record per CDR3 protein comes from TCRdb applying MiXCR to the multiplex PCR reads. The sample holds 94,000 or so distinct CDR3 sequences, roughly three quarters seen once. Sequencing was carried out using distant non-tumor lung tissue. The receptors here all came from a woman between 50 and 59 years old with non-small cell lung cancer.

A remark on this clonotype: A junction end diverges from the germline sequence, so it may reflect a read error. The chain carries TRBV11-3 and TRBJ2-7; D gene uncertain. The CDR3 has 15 amino acids. Germline V lookup: CDR1 SGHNT, CDR2 YENEEA. The CDR3 loop reads CTSILDPSTSYGQYF. DNA for the CDR3: TGTACCAGCATCTTAGATCCTTCAACCTCCTACGGGCAGTACTTC.

About this clonotype itself: A junction end diverges from the germline sequence, so it may reflect a read error. This chain joins TRBV7-9 and TRBJ2-7, with D maybe TRBD2 (7 bases). In germline, CDR1 is SEHNR, CDR2 FQNEAQ (reference sequence). This CDR3 has 15 amino acids. The CDR3 DNA follows: TGTGCCAGGAGCTTCGGGGGGCCGGGGTCCTACGAGCAGTACTTC. Translation: CARSFGGPGSYEQYF.

On this clonotype: Germline is not matched at one junction end, which may reflect a read error. This chain connects TRBV6-2 or TRBV6-3 to TRBJ2-7, with TRBD1 identical over 7 bases. CDR1 MNHEY and CDR2 SVGEGT come from the germline V gene. The CDR3 has 13 amino acids. The CDR3 protein is CASNERGRHEQYF. CDR3 sequence (DNA): TGCGCCAGCAATGAGAGGGGGCGCCACGAGCAGTACTTC.

In the case of this clonotype: A read error may account for a junction end that differs from germline. The chain carries TRBV12-3 or TRBV12-4 and TRBJ1-4; D possibly corresponds to TRBD1 (6 bases). The CDR3 consists of 15 residues. CDR3 loop: CASKEGGATNERLFF. In DNA, the CDR3 is TGTGCCAGCAAGGAGGGGGGCGCAACTAATGAAAGACTGTTTTTT.

The chain recombines TRBV11-3 with TRBJ2-7, with no clear D. Germline CDR1 SGHNT, CDR2 YENEEA. This CDR3 has 15 amino acids. The V gene lost 5 bases and the J gene lost 4 bases, with 18 bases spanning the gap. The CDR3 DNA reads TGTGCCAGCAGCCCCCCTGAAGGAGTGGGATACGAGCAGTACTTC. It codes for CASSPPEGVGYEQYF. The full variable domain, rest sourced from reference TRBV11-3 and TRBJ2-7, is EAGVVQSPRYKIIEKKQPVAFWCNPISGHNTLYWYLQNLGQGPELLIRYENEEAVDDSQLPKDRFSAERLKGVDSTLKIQPAELGDSAVYLCASSPPEGVGYEQYFGPGTRLTVT.

On this clonotype itself: Relative to the germline gene, one junction end is altered; a read error may explain this. This rearrangement joins TRBV6-2 or TRBV6-3 to TRBJ2-3; D possibly corresponds to TRBD2 (5 bases). The CDR3 covers 15 residues. CDR1 and CDR2 from the germline V gene are MNHEY and SVGEGT. CDR3 sequence (DNA): TGTACCAGCAGTTACAGTACCGGGGACACAGATACGCAGTATTTT. Its translation: CTSSYSTGDTDTQYF.

In this sample, this clonotype turned up once. The junction shows a germline mismatch at one end, possibly a read error. V gene TRBV4-1 combines with J gene TRBJ1-5; 7 bases fit TRBD1. CDR3 length equals 15 residues. Germline V lookup: CDR1 MGHRA, CDR2 YSYEKL. CDR3 loop: CASSQVTGSNKPQHF. The CDR3 DNA sequence: TGTGCCAGCAGCCAAGTGACAGGGAGCAATAAGCCCCAGCATTTT.

On this clonotype: One end of the junction is discordant with germline, which a read error may explain. CDR3: CDSSFGLADEQYF. DNA of the CDR3: TGTGACAGCAGTTTCGGACTAGCGGACGAGCAGTACTTC. The chain is built from TRBV12-3 or TRBV12-4 and TRBJ2-7; TRBD2 aligns across 10 bases. The CDR3 consists of 13 residues.